This T cell receptor (beta chain) was sequenced for a study of T cell responses to AZD1222 COVID-19 vaccine. Clones were sequenced by immunoSEQ multiplex PCR, and TCRdb holds only the in-frame ones, with some missing. The table includes about 160,000 clones, about nine tenths detected once. The CDR3 consists of 17 residues. V was clipped by 0 bases and J by 5 bases; unmatched bases: 3. Germline CDR1 is SGHTA and CDR2 is FQGTGA. The sequences come from peripheral blood, collected on day 0 of AZD1222 vaccination. This TCR derives from an adult in good health. The chain couples TRBV7-3 to TRBJ2-2; 13 positions agree with TRBD2. The CDR3 DNA sequence: TGTGCCAGCAGCTTAACCGGGACTAGCGGGACAACCGGGGAGCTGTTTTTT. Translation: CASSLTGTSGTTGELFF.